This is a list of T cell receptor beta chains from one sample in a study of T cell changes during pregnancy in multiple sclerosis. Data came from immunoSEQ multiplex PCR; TCRdb stores just in-frame clones and leaves some out. The sample includes some 44,000 clones, 88% of them seen just once. This sample comprised CD4+ T cells from peripheral blood mononuclear cells, obtained in the second trimester of pregnancy. These receptors all come from a female donor with multiple sclerosis, enrolled in a pregnancy study. CDR3s include the opening cysteine and the closing phenylalanine or tryptophan. A D gene is named only where the DNA matches it firmly. Part of the rows lack a size; the others show once, few, many or a class for expanded clones.

TRBV9	.	15	.	TRBJ2-7	CASSVRDSLAYEQYF	TGTGCCAGCAGCGTCCGGGACTCCCTTGCCTACGAGCAGTACTTC
TRBV21-1	.	14	.	TRBJ2-4	CASLDRADKNIQYF	TGTGCCAGCCTTGACAGGGCCGACAAAAACATTCAGTACTTC
TRBV28	.	15	.	TRBJ1-1	CASSLWAGPNTEAFF	TGTGCCAGCAGTTTATGGGCAGGCCCGAACACTGAAGCTTTCTTT
TRBV6-5	.	15	few	TRBJ2-2	CASSPLVRLAGELFF	TGTGCCAGCAGTCCGCTCGTCAGACTAGCCGGGGAGCTGTTTTTT
TRBV5-1	TRBD2	14	.	TRBJ2-5	CASQKLAAQETQYF	TGCGCCAGCCAAAAACTAGCGGCCCAAGAGACCCAGTACTTC
TRBV21-1	.	14	.	TRBJ2-5	CASSLRQGRETQYF	TGTGCCAGCAGCTTACGACAGGGGAGGGAGACCCAGTACTTC
TRBV11-3	.	16	once	TRBJ2-3	CASSPGLPSRVDTQYF	TGTGCCAGCAGCCCAGGACTACCCTCTAGAGTAGATACGCAGTATTTT
TRBV5-6	TRBD1	16	.	TRBJ1-1	CASSFGQGPFAGEAFF	TGTGCCAGCAGCTTTGGACAGGGCCCTTTTGCGGGCGAAGCTTTCTTT
TRBV2	.	15	few	TRBJ2-2	CASSEQLVNTGELFF	TGTGCCAGCAGTGAACAACTAGTAAACACCGGGGAGCTGTTTTTT
TRBV30	.	12	.	TRBJ1-1	CAWSVRPGEAFF	TGTGCCTGGAGTGTACGTCCCGGTGAAGCTTTCTTT
TRBV15	TRBD1	15	.	TRBJ1-5	CATSGTGDGNQPQHF	TGTGCCACCAGCGGGACAGGGGATGGGAATCAGCCCCAGCATTTT
TRBV5-4	TRBD2	14	once	TRBJ2-5	CASSMGLARETQYF	TGTGCCAGCAGCATGGGACTAGCCAGGGAGACCCAGTACTTC
TRBV19	TRBD2	14	.	TRBJ2-4	CASSAGLASYIQYF	TGTGCCAGTAGTGCCGGACTAGCCTCATACATTCAGTACTTC
TRBV30	TRBD2	11	.	TRBJ2-7	CAWSAGGLAYF	TGTGCCTGGAGTGCAGGGGGACTAGCATACTTC
TRBV6-5	TRBD1	15	.	TRBJ1-3	CASSYGTGPGNTIYF	TGTGCCAGCAGTTACGGGACAGGGCCTGGAAACACCATATATTTT
TRBV2	.	13	.	TRBJ2-5	CASSEVAYQTQYF	TGTGCCAGCAGTGAAGTAGCCTACCAGACCCAGTACTTC
TRBV2	.	15	.	TRBJ2-2	CASSVLGQSTGELFF	TGTGCCAGCAGCGTTCTTGGACAGAGCACCGGGGAGCTGTTTTTT
TRBV4-2	TRBD2	15	.	TRBJ2-7	CASSQDASGSYEQYF	TGTGCCAGCAGCCAAGACGCTAGCGGGAGCTACGAGCAGTACTTC
TRBV5-1	.	17	.	TRBJ1-5	CASSLGSPGQGNQPQHF	TGCGCCAGCAGCTTGGGCAGCCCGGGACAAGGCAATCAGCCCCAGCATTTT
TRBV7-2	.	11	.	TRBJ2-1	CASSPGVEQFF	TGTGCCAGCAGCCCCGGGGTAGAGCAGTTCTTC
TRBV7-9	TRBD1	15	.	TRBJ1-6	CASSKMGQPASPLHF	TGTGCCAGCAGCAAAATGGGACAGCCGGCCTCACCCCTCCACTTT
TRBV19	TRBD2	14	.	TRBJ2-7	CASRVASGSYEQYF	TGTGCCAGTAGGGTAGCTAGCGGGTCCTACGAGCAGTACTTC
TRBV9	TRBD2	15	.	TRBJ2-5	CASSGTSGLQETQYF	TGTGCCAGCAGCGGGACTAGCGGACTCCAAGAGACCCAGTACTTC
TRBV11-3	TRBD2	14	.	TRBJ2-7	CASSLGSGSYEQYF	TGTGCCAGCAGCTTGGGTAGCGGGAGCTACGAGCAGTACTTC
TRBV5-6	.	14	.	TRBJ1-2	CASSLMGSDLGYTF	TGTGCCAGCAGCTTGATGGGCTCTGACCTGGGCTACACCTTC
TRBV6-5	.	15	.	TRBJ2-3	CASSYSPLGTDTQYF	TGTGCCAGCAGTTACTCTCCTCTAGGTACAGATACGCAGTATTTT
TRBV30	.	14	.	TRBJ2-1	CAWKDGTANNEQFF	TGTGCCTGGAAGGACGGGACTGCTAACAATGAGCAGTTCTTC
TRBV6-5	TRBD2	16	.	TRBJ2-7	CASSSSSGTRSFEQYF	TGTGCCAGCAGTTCCTCTAGCGGGACACGTTCTTTCGAGCAGTACTTC
TRBV2	.	14	once	TRBJ1-1	CASSEALLGSEAFF	TGTGCCAGCAGTGAAGCGCTTTTGGGGAGTGAAGCTTTCTTT
TRBV14	.	13	.	TRBJ1-1	CASSRQGIAEAFF	TGTGCCAGCAGCCGTCAGGGGATCGCTGAAGCTTTCTTT
TRBV19	TRBD1	16	once	TRBJ2-7	CASSLRAGQGLYEQYF	TGTGCCAGTAGTTTAAGAGCGGGACAGGGATTATACGAGCAGTACTTC
TRBV9	TRBD2	17	.	TRBJ2-1	CASSVGGGRGSYNEQFF	TGTGCCAGCAGCGTAGGAGGCGGGAGGGGGTCCTACAATGAGCAGTTCTTC
TRBV27	TRBD1	17	.	TRBJ1-5	CASGAWSGTGGNQPQHF	TGTGCCAGCGGAGCCTGGAGCGGGACAGGGGGCAATCAGCCCCAGCATTTT
TRBV6-6	.	13	.	TRBJ2-7	CASSRKGAYEQYF	TGTGCCAGCAGCCGTAAGGGGGCCTACGAGCAGTACTTC
TRBV6-6	TRBD1	16	.	TRBJ1-2	CASSTPDRGRNYGYTF	TGTGCCAGCAGTACCCCCGACAGGGGCAGGAACTATGGCTACACCTTC
TRBV11-2	TRBD1	16	.	TRBJ2-2	CASSPGTGVGAGELFF	TGTGCCAGCAGCCCAGGGACAGGGGTCGGTGCCGGGGAGCTGTTTTTT
TRBV2	TRBD2	17	.	TRBJ2-5	CASRARLAGGLEETQYF	TGTGCCAGCAGGGCCCGACTAGCGGGAGGCCTGGAGGAGACCCAGTACTTC
TRBV14	.	14	.	TRBJ1-1	CASSQVLGPTEAFF	TGTGCCAGCAGCCAAGTTCTGGGGCCCACTGAAGCTTTCTTT
TRBV9	.	16	.	TRBJ2-1	CASSVGASGVGGEQFF	TGTGCCAGCAGCGTAGGGGCGTCGGGGGTAGGTGGTGAGCAGTTCTTC
TRBV9	TRBD1	17	.	TRBJ1-1	CASSVAPRTGSGTEAFF	TGTGCCAGCAGCGTAGCCCCACGGACAGGATCAGGCACTGAAGCTTTCTTT
TRBV7-2	.	12	.	TRBJ1-1	CASSQTGNEAFF	TGTGCCAGCAGCCAAACAGGGAATGAAGCTTTCTTT
TRBV28	.	15	.	TRBJ2-1	CASSPPGLPYNEQFF	TGTGCCAGCAGTCCACCGGGACTCCCCTACAATGAGCAGTTCTTC